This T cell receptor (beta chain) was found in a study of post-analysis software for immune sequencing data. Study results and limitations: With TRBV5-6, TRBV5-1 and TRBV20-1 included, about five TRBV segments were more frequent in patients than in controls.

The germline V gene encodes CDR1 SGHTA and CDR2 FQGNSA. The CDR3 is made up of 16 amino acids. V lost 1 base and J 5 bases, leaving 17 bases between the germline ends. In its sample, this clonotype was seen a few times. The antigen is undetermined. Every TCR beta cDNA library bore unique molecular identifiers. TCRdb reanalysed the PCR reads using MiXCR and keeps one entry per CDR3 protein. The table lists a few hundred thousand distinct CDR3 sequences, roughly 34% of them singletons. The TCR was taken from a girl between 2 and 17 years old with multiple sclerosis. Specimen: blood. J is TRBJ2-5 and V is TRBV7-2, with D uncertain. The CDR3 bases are TGTGCCAGCAGCTTAGGAATCGAGCGTGTGAGGGAGACCCAGTACTTC. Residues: CASSLGIERVRETQYF.